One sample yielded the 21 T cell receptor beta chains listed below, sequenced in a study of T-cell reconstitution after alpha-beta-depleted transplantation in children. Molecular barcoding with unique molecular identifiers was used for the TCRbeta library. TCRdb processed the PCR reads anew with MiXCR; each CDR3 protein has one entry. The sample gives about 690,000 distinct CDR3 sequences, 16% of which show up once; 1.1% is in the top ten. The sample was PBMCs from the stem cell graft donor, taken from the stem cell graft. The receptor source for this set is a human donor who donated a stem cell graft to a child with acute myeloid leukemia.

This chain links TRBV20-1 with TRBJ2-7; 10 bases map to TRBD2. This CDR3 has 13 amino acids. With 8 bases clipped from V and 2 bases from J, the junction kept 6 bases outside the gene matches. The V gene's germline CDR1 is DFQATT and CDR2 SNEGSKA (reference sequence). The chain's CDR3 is CSLLAGATYEQYF. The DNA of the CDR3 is TGCAGTCTTCTAGCGGGGGCCACCTACGAGCAGTACTTC.

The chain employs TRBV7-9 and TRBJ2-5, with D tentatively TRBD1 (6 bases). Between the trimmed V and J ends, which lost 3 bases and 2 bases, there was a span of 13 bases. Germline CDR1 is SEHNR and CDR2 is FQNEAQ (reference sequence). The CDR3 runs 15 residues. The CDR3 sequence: CASSFAGTLQETQYF. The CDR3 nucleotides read TGTGCCAGCAGCTTCGCCGGGACACTTCAAGAGACCCAGTACTTC. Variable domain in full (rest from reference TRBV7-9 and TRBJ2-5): DTGVSQNPRHKITKRGQNVTFRCDPISEHNRLYWYRQTLGQGPEFLTYFQNEAQLEKSRLLSDRFSAERPKGSFSTLEIQRTEQGDSAMYLCASSFAGTLQETQYFGPGTRLLVL.

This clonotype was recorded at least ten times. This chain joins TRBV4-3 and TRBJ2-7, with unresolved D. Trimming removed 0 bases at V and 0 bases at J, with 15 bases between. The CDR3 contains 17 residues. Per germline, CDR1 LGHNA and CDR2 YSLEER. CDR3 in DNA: TGCGCCAGCAGCCAAGATCAAGATTACAGCAGCTCCTACGAGCAGTACTTC. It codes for CASSQDQDYSSSYEQYF.

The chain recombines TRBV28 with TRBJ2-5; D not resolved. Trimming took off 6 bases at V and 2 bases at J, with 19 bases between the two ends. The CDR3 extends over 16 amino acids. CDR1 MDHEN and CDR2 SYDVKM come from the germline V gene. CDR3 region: CASSSSPGYSQETQYF. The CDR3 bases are TGTGCCAGCAGCTCCTCTCCGGGTTACTCTCAAGAGACCCAGTACTTC.

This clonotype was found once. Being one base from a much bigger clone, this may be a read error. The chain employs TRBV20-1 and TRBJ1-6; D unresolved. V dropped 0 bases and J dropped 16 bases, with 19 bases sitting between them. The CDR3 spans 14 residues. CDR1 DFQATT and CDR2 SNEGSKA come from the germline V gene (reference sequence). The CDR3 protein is CSARDLRDSYSLHF. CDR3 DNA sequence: TGCAGTGCTAGAGATCTCCGGGATTCTTATAGTCTCCACTTT.

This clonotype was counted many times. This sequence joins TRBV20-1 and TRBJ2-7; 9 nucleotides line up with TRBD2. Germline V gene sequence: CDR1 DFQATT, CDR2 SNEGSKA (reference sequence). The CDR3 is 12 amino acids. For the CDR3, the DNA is TGCAGTGCCCTGCTCGATTTAGCGGGGGCCCACGTC. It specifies CSALLDLAGAHV.

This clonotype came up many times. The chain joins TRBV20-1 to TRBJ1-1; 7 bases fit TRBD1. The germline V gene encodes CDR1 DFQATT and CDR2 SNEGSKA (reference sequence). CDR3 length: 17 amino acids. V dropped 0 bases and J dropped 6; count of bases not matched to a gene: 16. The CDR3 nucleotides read TGCAGTGCTAGAGATCCGGCGAGGGGGCTGGGATTGTCTGAAGCTTTCTTT. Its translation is CSARDPARGLGLSEAFF.

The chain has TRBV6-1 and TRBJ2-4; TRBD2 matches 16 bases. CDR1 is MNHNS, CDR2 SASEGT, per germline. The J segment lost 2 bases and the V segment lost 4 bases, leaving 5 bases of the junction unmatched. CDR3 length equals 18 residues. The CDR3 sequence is CASSAGTSGGAPKNIQYF. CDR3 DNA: TGTGCCAGCAGTGCCGGGACTAGCGGGGGGGCCCCCAAAAACATTCAGTACTTC.

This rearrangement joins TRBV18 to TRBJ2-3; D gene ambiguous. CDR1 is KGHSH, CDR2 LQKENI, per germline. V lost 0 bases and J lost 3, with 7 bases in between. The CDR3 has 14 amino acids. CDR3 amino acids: CASSPPPITDTQYF. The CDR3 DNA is TGTGCCAGCTCACCACCGCCGATTACAGATACGCAGTATTTT.

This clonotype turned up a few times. The CDR3 here is CASSEGGGGGYGYTF. The CDR3, as DNA: TGTGCCAGCAGTGAGGGGGGAGGAGGGGGTTATGGCTACACCTTC. The rearrangement joins TRBV25-1 to TRBJ1-2, with D possibly being TRBD1 (6 bases). The CDR3 has 15 residues. V lost 3 bases to trimming and J lost 5 bases, with 16 bases between them. CDR1 and CDR2 (germline): MGHDK, SYGVNS.

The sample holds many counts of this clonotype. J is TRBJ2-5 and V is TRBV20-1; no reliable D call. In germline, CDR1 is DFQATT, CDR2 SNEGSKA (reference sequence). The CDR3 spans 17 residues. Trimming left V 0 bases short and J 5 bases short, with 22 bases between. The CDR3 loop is CSARDRNRSWFKETQYF. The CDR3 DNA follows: TGCAGTGCTAGAGATCGGAATCGATCGTGGTTCAAGGAGACCCAGTACTTC.

This chain's CDR3 is CASSPGTPDNSPLHF. DNA of the CDR3: TGTGCCAGCAGCCCCGGGACGCCGGATAATTCACCCCTCCACTTT. This chain connects TRBV7-2 to TRBJ1-6, with D possibly being TRBD1 (5 bases). Germline V gives CDR1 SGHTA, CDR2 FQGNSA. The germline V and J ends were trimmed by 5 bases and 5 bases, with 13 bases remaining between them. The CDR3 length is 15 residues. The complete variable domain, with remaining parts taken from reference TRBV7-2 and TRBJ1-6, reads GAGVSQSPSNKVTEKGKDVELRCDPISGHTALYWYRQSLGQGLEFLIYFQGNSAPDKSGLPSDRFSAERTGGSVSTLTIQRTQQEDSAVYLCASSPGTPDNSPLHFGNGTRLTVT.

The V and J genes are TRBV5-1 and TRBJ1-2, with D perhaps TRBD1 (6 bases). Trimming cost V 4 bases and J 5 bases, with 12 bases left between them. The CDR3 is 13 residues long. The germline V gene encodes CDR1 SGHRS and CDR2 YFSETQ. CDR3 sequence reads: CASSGPQGYGYTF. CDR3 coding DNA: TGCGCCAGCAGCGGACCACAGGGTTATGGCTACACCTTC.

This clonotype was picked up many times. CDR3 region: CASSEVRQRGVVTDTQYF. DNA for the CDR3: TGTGCCAGCAGTGAAGTGAGACAGCGGGGGGTTGTCACAGATACGCAGTATTTT. This chain joins TRBV6-1 and TRBJ2-3, with 9 bases fitting TRBD2. The CDR3 consists of 18 residues. Germline CDR1 MNHNS, CDR2 SASEGT. With V trimmed by 1 base and J by 2 bases, 10 bases remained unmatched.

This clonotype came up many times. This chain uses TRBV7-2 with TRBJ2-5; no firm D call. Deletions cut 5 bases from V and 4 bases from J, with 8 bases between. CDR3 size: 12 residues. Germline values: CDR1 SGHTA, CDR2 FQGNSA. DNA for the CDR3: TGTGCCAGCAGCCGATGGCTAGAGACCCAGTACTTC. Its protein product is CASSRWLETQYF.

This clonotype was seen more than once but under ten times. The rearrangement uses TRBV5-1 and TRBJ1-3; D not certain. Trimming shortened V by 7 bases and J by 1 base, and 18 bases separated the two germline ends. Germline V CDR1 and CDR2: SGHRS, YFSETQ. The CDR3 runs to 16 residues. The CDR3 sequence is CASQPGTLSSGNTIYF. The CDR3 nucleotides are TGCGCCAGCCAGCCGGGAACATTGTCGTCTGGAAACACCATATATTTT.

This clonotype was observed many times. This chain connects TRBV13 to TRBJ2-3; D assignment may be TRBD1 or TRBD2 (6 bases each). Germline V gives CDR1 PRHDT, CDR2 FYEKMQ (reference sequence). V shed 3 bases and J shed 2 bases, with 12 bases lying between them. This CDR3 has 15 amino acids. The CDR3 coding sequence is TGTGCCAGCAGCTTGGGTCGGGGGCCCACAGATACGCAGTATTTT. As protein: CASSLGRGPTDTQYF.

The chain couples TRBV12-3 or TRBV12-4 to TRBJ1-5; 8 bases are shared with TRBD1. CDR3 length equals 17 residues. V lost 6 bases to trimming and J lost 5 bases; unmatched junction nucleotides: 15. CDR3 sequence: CASRQTGEEWGHQPQHF. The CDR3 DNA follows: TGTGCCAGCAGACAGACAGGGGAAGAGTGGGGGCATCAGCCCCAGCATTTT.

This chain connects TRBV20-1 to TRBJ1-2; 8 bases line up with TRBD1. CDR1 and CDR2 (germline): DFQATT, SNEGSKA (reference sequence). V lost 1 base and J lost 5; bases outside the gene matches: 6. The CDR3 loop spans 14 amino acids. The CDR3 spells CSARGAGGQYGYTF. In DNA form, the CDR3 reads TGCAGTGCTAGAGGTGCAGGGGGCCAGTATGGCTACACCTTC.

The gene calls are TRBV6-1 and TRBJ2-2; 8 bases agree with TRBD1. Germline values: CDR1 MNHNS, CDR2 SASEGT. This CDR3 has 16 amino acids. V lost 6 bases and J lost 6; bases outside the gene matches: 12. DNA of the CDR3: TGTGCCAGCAGACCCTCCTACAGGGGGGCGGCCGGGGAGCTGTTTTTT. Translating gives CASRPSYRGAAGELFF.

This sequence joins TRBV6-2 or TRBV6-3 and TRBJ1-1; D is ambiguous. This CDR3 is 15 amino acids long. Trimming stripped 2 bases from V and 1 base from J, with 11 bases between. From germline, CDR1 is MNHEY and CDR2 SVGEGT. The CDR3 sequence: CASSYALRGNTEAFF. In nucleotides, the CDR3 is TGTGCCAGCAGTTACGCCCTTCGGGGGAACACTGAAGCTTTCTTT.